The subject of this entry is one T cell receptor (beta chain). Sequenced by immunoSEQ multiplex PCR; TCRdb stores in-frame clones only, minus some. The table records some 240,000 clones, 80% to 90% of them present only once. This specimen comes from a study of blood T cell repertoires in COVID-19. The V end lost 5 bases, the J end lost 1 base, and 17 bases lay between the germline ends. This CDR3 comprises 15 residues. CDR1 and CDR2 from the germline V gene are SQVTM and ANQGSEA. The study recruited people aged roughly 18 to 100 years across approximately 24 US areas. The chain couples TRBV29-1 to TRBJ1-2; D gene unclear. The material sequenced was PBMCs or T cells enriched from blood (not recorded which). This TCR derives from a woman aged 45-59 years who had been exposed to COVID-19. CDR3 region: CSVFREGVGNYGYTF. The CDR3 nucleotides are TGCAGCGTTTTTAGGGAGGGAGTAGGTAACTATGGCTACACCTTC.